The present entry profiles one T cell receptor (beta chain) with its context. What antigen it recognizes has not been identified. No base qualities exist here, and no much larger clone lies one base off it. The sample comes from a study of T cell responses to AZD1222 COVID-19 vaccine (dated by TCRdb to the early 2020s). In terms of the full investigation: Because spike-specific TCR depth and breadth did not differ between the two schedules, AZD1222 recipients who got a second dose at roughly 4 weeks were pooled with those who got a second dose at roughly 12 weeks. TCR sequencing was performed for 230 to 250 trial participants, of whom about 200 were given two doses of AZD1222 and around 26 were given two doses of MenACWY control vaccine. Enrollment into the trials was organized by age into subgroups of 18-55, 56-69 and 70-plus years, and those subgroups contained roughly 160, 29 and 62 TCR-sequenced participants, respectively.

The meaning of the sample's time point label: baseline before first vaccination. Vaccinee samples came from UK trials COV001 and COV002, including a single-blind randomized controlled phase 2/3 trial of AZD1222 (ChAdOx1 nCoV-19) in healthy adults. For TCRbeta chain sequencing, PBMC samples from trial participants were taken at day 0 and at day 28 after the second dose. The CDR3 regions of human TCRbeta chains were analyzed by immunosequencing. The study's own analysis went as follows. Repertoire TCRs were checked for matches against a reference library of SARS-CoV-2-specific TCRs that had been generated using the MIRA antigen-specificity platform. Breadth meant the fraction of unique TCRs that were SARS-CoV-2-associated, whereas depth meant the fraction of total T cells that were SARS-CoV-2-associated. Using the MIRA data, each spike-specific TCR was mapped to the spike region that the TCR reacts to and placed in a CD4 or CD8 class. Log10-transformed breadth and depth values were compared by one-way ANOVA with Sidak's multiple comparisons tests. TCRdb's version of the immuneACCESS table is confined to in-frame rearrangements and falls short of the full clone set. An unresolved V gene accounts for under half of the shortfall where checked; the remainder is of unknown origin. V and J calls and clone size are given by that table; D and trimming were obtained from the DNA. This sample lists tens of thousands of clones; about nine tenths were detected once. The ten largest make up 2.5% to 3.5% of the sample.

The paper's findings and limits, for the study overall: No day 14 peak-response samples were available, so repertoires were characterized only after the peak T cell response. The 56-69-year group was small, and its depth increase did not reach significance, likely because of low power. Most participants were white British and females outnumbered males, and the authors suggested that clonal diversity may have been underestimated. After two AZD1222 doses, spike-specific TCR breadth and depth were significantly higher than at day 0 and than in MenACWY recipients. Conclusions about previously exposed vaccinees were limited because only six AZD1222 recipients were SARS-CoV-2 seropositive at baseline. The vaccine-associated CD4 TCRs covered the entire spike protein, and the dominant responses fell in regions 160-218 and 743-854. Epitopes outside the regions mutated in the B.1.351 and B.1.1.7 variants were reportedly recognized by nearly half of the unique spike-specific TCRs.

The CDR3 has 17 amino acids, counting the end cysteine and phenylalanine. CDR3 DNA is the only sequence kept; it has 51 bases, read in frame from the first base. CDR1 and CDR2, looked up from the germline V gene, are SGDLS and YYNGEE. The germline V end is reduced by 7 bases and the J end by 0 bases; junction bases left unmatched: 9. The receptor was isolated from an adult in good health. This specimen consisted of peripheral blood, obtained on day 0 of AZD1222 vaccination. The sequence links TRBV9 to TRBJ1-3, and 11 junctional nucleotides match TRBD1. CDR3 reads: CASSRGGTGGSGNTIYF. The bases are TGTGCCAGCTCTAGAGGGGGGACAGGGGGCTCTGGAAACACCATATATTTT. With the portions outside the CDR3 filled from the reference TRBV9 and TRBJ1-3 genes, the complete variable region becomes DSGVTQTPKHLITATGQRVTLRCSPRSGDLSVYWYQQSLDQGLQFLIQYYNGEERAKGNILERFSAQQFPDLHSELNLSSLELGDSALYFCASSRGGTGGSGNTIYFGEGSWLTVV.